This TCR beta chain was identified during a study of blood T cell repertoires in COVID-19. Assay: immunoSEQ multiplex PCR; the TCRdb copy retains only in-frame clones and omits some. The data contain approximately 150,000 clones, approximately 84% of them singletons. The sample consisted of PBMCs or T cells enriched from blood (not recorded which). This TCR was recovered from a man aged 50 to 60 in a cohort exposed to, infected with or recovered from COVID-19 (not recorded which).

This CDR3 reads CASSPSDSREQYF. The CDR3 DNA sequence: TGTGCCAGCTCACCCTCGGACAGCCGGGAGCAGTACTTC. The gene calls are TRBV18 and TRBJ2-7, with D possibly TRBD1 on 6 matching bases. CDR3 length: 13 amino acids. Germline CDR1 KGHSH, CDR2 LQKENI. Trimming took 3 bases from V and 7 from J, leaving 13 bases between them.